These T cell receptor beta chains were read from a single sample in a study of T cell repertoires in cytomegalovirus infection. TCRdb re-derived calls from the reads in MiXCR, one entry per CDR3 protein. The repertoire has approximately 600,000 distinct CDR3 sequences, 40% of them found once; the top ten carry 48%. These receptors have no known antigen. This sample comprised cultured PBMCs, obtained from culture after CMV antigen stimulation. These receptors originate from a human donor in good health (CMV status not recorded). Some clones in this sample may be carry-over from other donors' samples. The CDR3 runs from the conserved cysteine through the conserved F or W. A D gene is named only where the DNA matches it firmly. Part of the rows lack a size; the others show once, few, many or a class for expanded clones.

TGTGCCAGCAGCTCCACCGCCGGTCCTCACACAGATACGCAGTATTTT,CASSSTAGPHTDTQYF,-,TRBV7-9,16,TRBJ2-3,-
TGTGCCAGCAGCTTAAATTCGGTTCAGAATTCACCCCTCCACTTT,CASSLNSVQNSPLHF,-,TRBV7-8,15,TRBJ1-6,-
TGTGCCATCAGTGAGGCACAACTAGCGGGGTACCAAGAGACCCAGTACTTC,CAISEAQLAGYQETQYF,few,TRBV10-3,17,TRBJ2-5,TRBD2
TGTGCCAGCCGCAAAAGGGAGGGCGGTCAGCCCCAGCATTTT,CASRKREGGQPQHF,few,TRBV7-2,14,TRBJ1-5,-
TGCGCCAGCAGCACCCGGGACAGGGGACGTTCTGGGGCCAACGTCCTGACTTTC,CASSTRDRGRSGANVLTF,-,TRBV4-1,18,TRBJ2-6,TRBD1
TGTGCCAGTAGTTTATTCCACTGGGTCCGCCGCGTTGGCACTGAAGCTTTCTTT,CASSLFHWVRRVGTEAFF,-,TRBV19,18,TRBJ1-1,-
TGTGCCAGCTACCAGGGTGCTGAAGCTTTCTTT,CASYQGAEAFF,-,TRBV10-3,11,TRBJ1-1,-
TGTGCCAGCAGTTATGGAACAGGCCCCGGTTGGACCTACACCTTC,CASSYGTGPGWTYTF,-,TRBV12-3/TRBV12-4,15,TRBJ1-2,-
TGTGCCATCAGCCCGGGGACAGCAGATACGCAGTATTTT,CAISPGTADTQYF,-,TRBV10-3,13,TRBJ2-3,TRBD1
TGTGCCAGCACCCCCGGGACTAGTCTCGAGCAGTACTTC,CASTPGTSLEQYF,few,TRBV25-1,13,TRBJ2-7,TRBD2
TGTGCCAGCAGTTTTGCTATCTCGGGTGAAAAACTGTTTTTT,CASSFAISGEKLFF,few,TRBV12-3/TRBV12-4,14,TRBJ1-4,-
TGTGCCAGCAGCTCGCAGAGACTCTCGGGTAATGAAAAACTGTTTTTT,CASSSQRLSGNEKLFF,few,TRBV7-9,16,TRBJ1-4,-
TGTGCCAGCAGTCTGGGACTAGCGGGGGGTATGGGAGGCACAGATACGCAGTATTTT,CASSLGLAGGMGGTDTQYF,few,TRBV12-3/TRBV12-4,19,TRBJ2-3,TRBD2
TGTGCCAGCAGCTTAAGCCGTCACCCTAAAGAGACCCAGTACTTC,CASSLSRHPKETQYF,many,TRBV7-2,15,TRBJ2-5,-
TGTGCCAGCAGTGACTACCCGGGACAGACATCCGGAAACACCATATATTTT,CASSDYPGQTSGNTIYF,-,TRBV6-8,17,TRBJ1-3,TRBD1
TGTGCCAGTTTGGATGGAAACACCATATATTTT,CASLDGNTIYF,-,TRBV2,11,TRBJ1-3,-
TGTGCCAGCAGCTTGACAGGGGGCGAACTAGAGACCCAGTACTTC,CASSLTGGELETQYF,-,TRBV5-5,15,TRBJ2-5,TRBD1
TGTGCCAGCAGCCAAGCTAGCACAGATACGCAGTATTTT,CASSQASTDTQYF,once,TRBV3-1,13,TRBJ2-3,-
TGTGCCAGCAGCTCCCGGGAGGGCAGAAAACTGTTTTTT,CASSSREGRKLFF,few,TRBV7-2,13,TRBJ1-4,-
TGTGCCTCCGGGGCTAGCGGAGGGGGGGGGGAGCAGTTCTTC,CASGASGGGGEQFF,few,TRBV6-1,14,TRBJ2-1,-
TGTGCCAGCAGCTTAGTTCTGGGGTCTGGGGCCTACGAGCAGTACTTC,CASSLVLGSGAYEQYF,-,TRBV11-2,16,TRBJ2-7,-
TGTGCCAGCAGTTATGGTCCCAACATTGAAGCTTTCTTT,CASSYGPNIEAFF,-,TRBV12-3/TRBV12-4,13,TRBJ1-1,-
TGTGCCAGCAGCCTCGGGCTTAGCAATCAGCCCCAGCATTTT,CASSLGLSNQPQHF,many,TRBV7-9,14,TRBJ1-5,-
TGCGCCAGCAGCGACAGCGGGACAGGGATTTACGAGCAGTACTTC,CASSDSGTGIYEQYF,-,TRBV5-1,15,TRBJ2-7,TRBD1
TGTGCCAGCAGCCGAGGGTTGAACATTAATGAAAAACTGTTTTTT,CASSRGLNINEKLFF,-,TRBV7-6,15,TRBJ1-4,-
TGCGCCAGCAGCCAGAAGATTCATCCGGGCACCGGGGAGCTGTTTTTT,CASSQKIHPGTGELFF,-,TRBV4-3,16,TRBJ2-2,-
TGTGCCAGTAGTATTAATCTAGCGGGGACCTACGAGCAGTACTTC,CASSINLAGTYEQYF,few,TRBV19,15,TRBJ2-7,TRBD2
TGTGCCAGCAGTTCCTATAAGCGGGGTCAAACCTACAATGAGCAGTTCTTC,CASSSYKRGQTYNEQFF,-,TRBV28,17,TRBJ2-1,TRBD2
TGTGCCAGCAGTCGGACTAGCGGGAGGTCCGGGGAGCTGTTTTTT,CASSRTSGRSGELFF,few,TRBV6-7,15,TRBJ2-2,TRBD2
TGTGCCAGCAGCTTATACCTAGCGGAGCCCACAGATACGCAGTATTTT,CASSLYLAEPTDTQYF,few,TRBV7-2,16,TRBJ2-3,TRBD2
TGTGCCAGCAGTTTTGGGGTGGGGACTGAAGCTTTCTTT,CASSFGVGTEAFF,few,TRBV12-3/TRBV12-4,13,TRBJ1-1,-
TGTGCCAGCAGTCAGGGGACTAGCGGGCGCACAGATACGCAGTATTTT,CASSQGTSGRTDTQYF,-,TRBV11-3,16,TRBJ2-3,TRBD2
TGTGCCAGCAGCCTGGGACTAGCGGGAGGCAGTGAGCAGTTCTTC,CASSLGLAGGSEQFF,few,TRBV7-2,15,TRBJ2-1,TRBD2
TGTGCCAGCAGCCGTATGGGCCCCTCCGGGGAAAAACTGTTTTTT,CASSRMGPSGEKLFF,few,TRBV11-2,15,TRBJ1-4,-
TGTGCCAGCAGTACACTTACGCAGTATTTT,CASSTLTQYF,few,TRBV2,10,TRBJ2-3,-
TGTGCCAGCAGTGAAGCACACAGGGGTGGCTATGGCTACACCTTC,CASSEAHRGGYGYTF,many,TRBV6-1,15,TRBJ1-2,TRBD1
TGTGCCAGCAGCTTGAGTCTAAACTACGAGCAGTACTTC,CASSLSLNYEQYF,few,TRBV5-6,13,TRBJ2-7,-
TGTGCCAGCAGTTTAGTAGCGGGAGTTAGTGAGCAGTTCTTC,CASSLVAGVSEQFF,few,TRBV12-3/TRBV12-4,14,TRBJ2-1,TRBD2
TGTGCCAGCAGCCGTCAGGTGAACACTGAAGCTTTCTTT,CASSRQVNTEAFF,few,TRBV7-2,13,TRBJ1-1,-
TGTGCCAGCGGGCCCCGGGTCCCCCTAGCTAACTATGGCTACACCTTC,CASGPRVPLANYGYTF,-,TRBV6-1,16,TRBJ1-2,-
TGTGCCAGCAGCCCCTCCGGAACCACCCACAATGAGCAGTTCTTC,CASSPSGTTHNEQFF,few,TRBV12-3/TRBV12-4,15,TRBJ2-1,-
TGCAGTGCTAGAGATCCGAGGGTGGAGACCCAGTACTTC,CSARDPRVETQYF,-,TRBV20-1,13,TRBJ2-5,-
TGCAGTGCTAGGAATTGGGGGGGACAGGGTGTTTTTGAGCAGTTCTTC,CSARNWGGQGVFEQFF,-,TRBV20-1,16,TRBJ2-1,TRBD1
TGCAGCGTTTGGGACGGCGATCAGCCCCAGCATTTT,CSVWDGDQPQHF,-,TRBV29-1,12,TRBJ1-5,-
TGTGCCCGCAGCTTAACTAATACCTACGAGCAGTACTTC,CARSLTNTYEQYF,-,TRBV7-2,13,TRBJ2-7,-
TGTGCCAGCAGCTTACTCCCAAGCTCCTACGAGCAGTACTTC,CASSLLPSSYEQYF,few,TRBV7-6,14,TRBJ2-7,-
TGTGCTAGTGGTTTGGTATCCCTCGCAGGAGGTACCTACGAGCAGTACTTC,CASGLVSLAGGTYEQYF,few,TRBV12-5,17,TRBJ2-7,-
TGCAGTGCTAGAGGGACAGGGTACTCTGGGGCCAACGTCCTGACTTTC,CSARGTGYSGANVLTF,-,TRBV20-1,16,TRBJ2-6,TRBD1
TGTGCCAGCAGATCCCGGGGGGCAATGAACACTGAAGCTTTCTTT,CASRSRGAMNTEAFF,once,TRBV6-8,15,TRBJ1-1,-
TGCGCCAGCAGCCAAAGGGACATAGCTAGCACAGATACGCAGTATTTT,CASSQRDIASTDTQYF,-,TRBV4-1,16,TRBJ2-3,-
TGTGCCAGCAGGTGGACAGGGTTAGCCTACGAGCAGTACTTC,CASRWTGLAYEQYF,few,TRBV12-3/TRBV12-4,14,TRBJ2-7,TRBD1
TGTGCCAGCAGTTACATTACAGGGGACTCCTACGAGCAGTACTTC,CASSYITGDSYEQYF,-,TRBV7-8,15,TRBJ2-7,TRBD1
TGTGCCAGCAGCTTGGGGAGGGTAGGATTTCCTAGCTTC,CASSLGRVGFPSF,many,TRBV7-2,13,TRBJ2-1,TRBD2
TGTGCCAGCAGCTTAGTAGCGGGGGGACCCCCGGGGGAGACCCAGTACTTC,CASSLVAGGPPGETQYF,-,TRBV7-8,17,TRBJ2-5,TRBD2
TGTGCCAGCAGTTACTCCCTCAGGGGCAATTCACCCCTCCACTTT,CASSYSLRGNSPLHF,-,TRBV6-5,15,TRBJ1-6,-